These 19 T cell receptor beta chains were sequenced from one sample in a study of identifying expanded T cells in peripheral blood. This table comes from immunoSEQ multiplex PCR, and its TCRdb copy is limited to in-frame clones, with some not included. Found here are about 94,000 clones, roughly 88% of them singletons; the top ten hold approximately 6%. The specimen sequenced was blood. The source of these receptors is a person aged 18-69 years in good health.

The chain uses TRBV6-5 and TRBJ2-1, with D perhaps matching TRBD1 (5 bases). The germline V gene has CDR1 MNHEY and CDR2 SVGAGI. The CDR3 is made up of 14 amino acids. The V and J ends lost 6 bases and 1 base respectively, with 10 bases between them. As DNA, the CDR3 is TGTGCCAGCAGGACGCCAGGGTCCTACAATGAGCAGTTCTTC. Residues: CASRTPGSYNEQFF.

The rearrangement links TRBV5-4 to TRBJ2-7; maybe TRBD2 (6 bases). In germline, CDR1 is SGHNT, CDR2 YYREEE (reference sequence). There are 14 residues in the CDR3. Trimming cost V 3 bases and J 4 bases, with 14 bases left between them. As DNA, the CDR3 is TGTGCCAGCAGCTCCCATGGGGGACTTTACGAGCAGTACTTC. Translation gives CASSSHGGLYEQYF.

The CDR3 region is CASSTGTNTEAFF. The CDR3 DNA follows: TGTGCCAGCAGTACAGGGACGAACACTGAAGCTTTCTTT. The chain couples TRBV2 to TRBJ1-1; maybe TRBD1 (6 bases). The CDR3 has 13 amino acids. V shed 5 bases and J shed 1 base, with 8 bases lying between them. CDR1 and CDR2 (germline): SNHLY, FYNNEI.

V and J are TRBV30 and TRBJ2-3; 9 positions agree with TRBD1. Germline trimming cut 4 bases from V and 6 bases from J; bases unmatched to any gene: 11. The germline gives CDR1 GTSNPN, CDR2 SVGIG (reference sequence). The length of the CDR3 is 15 residues. The CDR3 here is CAWNSGQGREDTQYF. The CDR3 DNA reads TGTGCCTGGAATAGCGGACAGGGGAGGGAGGATACGCAGTATTTT.

In the case of this clone: Its ends do not fully match the called genes, so a read error is possible. The V gene is TRBV7-8, the J gene TRBJ1-2, with unresolved D. The CDR3 spans 14 residues. In germline, CDR1 is SGHVS, CDR2 FQNEAQ. For the CDR3, the DNA is TGTGCCAGCAGCCCCTCGGGCCGGATCGGGGATGGGGCCTTC. It translates to CASSPSGRIGDGAF.

This clone was seen a single time. This rearrangement joins TRBV18 to TRBJ2-1; TRBD1 might be the D (6 bases). V lost 4 bases, J lost 7 bases, and 11 bases lay in between. Germline CDR1 is KGHSH and CDR2 is LQKENI. The CDR3 contains 13 residues. The CDR3 region has the DNA TGTGCCAGCTCACAACAGGGTCAAAATGAGCAGTTCTTC. This encodes CASSQQGQNEQFF. The complete variable domain, with remaining parts taken from reference TRBV18 and TRBJ2-1, reads NAGVMQNPRHLVRRRGQEARLRCSPMKGHSHVYWYRQLPEEGLKFMVYLQKENIIDESGMPKERFSAEFPKEGPSILRIQQVVRGDSAAYFCASSQQGQNEQFFGPGTRLTVL.

The rearrangement joins TRBV7-9 to TRBJ1-1, with D unclear. V lost 1 base and J lost 3, with 12 bases in between. CDR1 and CDR2 (germline): SEHNR, FQNEAQ (reference sequence). This CDR3 region has 15 residues. CDR3 bases: TGTGCCAGCAGCTTAGGCCCCCCTGGGGACACTGAAGCTTTCTTT. Translation: CASSLGPPGDTEAFF. The variable domain in full, with the rest retrieved from reference TRBV7-9 and TRBJ1-1, is DTGVSQNPRHKITKRGQNVTFRCDPISEHNRLYWYRQTLGQGPEFLTYFQNEAQLEKSRLLSDRFSAERPKGSFSTLEIQRTEQGDSAMYLCASSLGPPGDTEAFFGQGTRLTVV.

The chain joins TRBV7-3 to TRBJ2-3, with 14 bases that match TRBD2. This CDR3 comprises 21 residues. V lost 5 bases and J lost 1; bases outside the gene matches: 17. CDR1 is SGHTA, CDR2 FQGTGA, per germline. The CDR3 here is CASSPPPSTSGRAMGTDTQYF. The DNA of the CDR3 is TGTGCCAGCAGCCCTCCCCCTTCGACTAGCGGGAGGGCCATGGGCACAGATACGCAGTATTTT.

The rearrangement links TRBV30 to TRBJ2-5; D is uncertain. CDR1 is GTSNPN, CDR2 SVGIG, per germline (reference sequence). Trimming left V 0 bases short and J 3 bases short, with 2 bases between. The CDR3 sequence is 11 residues long. The CDR3 DNA follows: TGTGCCTGGAGTGTAAAAGAGACCCAGTACTTC. Its protein product is CAWSVKETQYF.

This clone occurred once. The gene calls are TRBV29-1 and TRBJ1-5, with 8 bases matching TRBD1. The CDR3 sequence is 18 residues long. Trimming cost V 8 bases and J 0 bases; bases outside gene matches: 18. Per germline, CDR1 SQVTM and CDR2 ANQGSEA. The DNA for the CDR3 is TGCAGCTTAACGGCGTGGGGACAGGTAATTCATAGCAATCAGCCCCAGCATTTT. As protein: CSLTAWGQVIHSNQPQHF.

The chain recombines TRBV7-8 with TRBJ1-1; TRBD1 is a possible D gene (6 bases). The CDR3 loop spans 15 amino acids. Germline CDR1 reads SGHVS; CDR2 reads FQNEAQ. V was trimmed by 2 bases and J by 0 bases, leaving 10 bases between them. Here the CDR3 DNA reads TGTGCCAGCAGCTTACAGGGGAGCATGAACACTGAAGCTTTCTTT. This codes for CASSLQGSMNTEAFF. Full variable domain (remainder filled in from reference TRBV7-8 and TRBJ1-1): GAGVSQSPRYKVAKRGQDVALRCDPISGHVSLFWYQQALGQGPEFLTYFQNEAQLDKSGLPSDRFFAERPEGSVSTLKIQRTQQEDSAVYLCASSLQGSMNTEAFFGQGTRLTVV.

This chain links TRBV10-3 with TRBJ1-5; the D is unclear. The CDR3 consists of 13 residues. The V gene's germline CDR1 is ENHRY and CDR2 SYGVKD. V shed 2 bases and J shed 4 bases, with 6 bases lying between them. The CDR3 sequence: CAISEGINQPQHF. For the CDR3, the DNA is TGTGCCATCAGTGAGGGAATTAATCAGCCCCAGCATTTT.

This clone has a handful of counts. The CDR3 DNA is TGCGCCAGCAGCTTGTCCCCTTTGGGCCAATGGGGGATCAATCAGCCCCAGCATTTT. Translating gives CASSLSPLGQWGINQPQHF. The chain couples TRBV5-1 to TRBJ1-5, with a tentative D call TRBD1 (5 bases). The germline gives CDR1 SGHRS, CDR2 YFSETQ. Trimming pared 1 base from V and 3 bases from J, leaving 23 bases between. The CDR3 is 19 residues long.

This chain links TRBV6-4 with TRBJ1-4; D uncertain. The germline V and J ends were trimmed by 6 bases and 3 bases, with 14 bases remaining between them. Germline V CDR1 and CDR2: MRHNA, SNTAGT. This CDR3 comprises 15 residues. CDR3 amino acids: CASSPRGAPNEKLFF. The CDR3 DNA follows: TGTGCCAGCAGCCCCCGGGGTGCTCCTAATGAAAAACTGTTTTTT.

This clone was observed once. The V and J genes are TRBV6-6 and TRBJ1-2; 7 bases match TRBD1. The germline V gene has CDR1 MNHNY and CDR2 SVGAGI (reference sequence). The CDR3 is 16 residues long. Losses at the gene ends were 0 bases for V and 4 bases for J; bases not matched to a gene: 8. As DNA, the CDR3 is TGTGCCAGCAGTTACTCCCTACTAAGGGACAGCTATGGCTACACCTTC. Residues: CASSYSLLRDSYGYTF.

The chain joins TRBV5-5 to TRBJ1-1, with a tentative D call TRBD1 (6 bases). The CDR3 is made up of 12 amino acids. V shed 7 bases and J shed 3 bases, with 10 bases lying between them. Germline V gene data show CDR1 as SGHKS and CDR2 as YYEKEE (reference sequence). Here the CDR3 reads CASGRQDTEAFF. The CDR3 region has the DNA TGTGCCAGCGGCAGACAGGACACTGAAGCTTTCTTT.

The chain combines TRBV2 with TRBJ1-1; tentative D call: TRBD1 (6 bases). The CDR3 contains 14 residues. Germline V gives CDR1 SNHLY, CDR2 FYNNEI. Trimming left V 9 bases short and J 0 bases short, with 14 bases between. CDR3 loop: CARDRSNMNTEAFF. The CDR3 region has the DNA TGTGCCAGAGACAGGAGTAATATGAACACTGAAGCTTTCTTT.

The chain joins TRBV9 to TRBJ1-4; TRBD1 agrees at 7 bases. With V trimmed by 4 bases and J by 8 bases, 8 bases remained unmatched. Looked up from germline, CDR1 is SGDLS and CDR2 is YYNGEE. The CDR3 length is 14 residues. The CDR3 here is CASSPGTEGEKLFF. For the CDR3, the DNA is TGTGCCAGCAGCCCCGGGACAGAAGGGGAAAAACTGTTTTTT. The full variable domain, in which reference TRBV9 and TRBJ1-4 provide the parts outside the CDR3, is DSGVTQTPKHLITATGQRVTLRCSPRSGDLSVYWYQQSLDQGLQFLIQYYNGEERAKGNILERFSAQQFPDLHSELNLSSLELGDSALYFCASSPGTEGEKLFFGSGTQLSVL.

The rearrangement links TRBV11-2 to TRBJ2-3, with D maybe TRBD2 (7 bases). The V gene's germline CDR1 is SGHAT and CDR2 FQNNGV. This CDR3 comprises 17 residues. V lost 3 bases and J 0 bases, leaving 16 bases between the germline ends. The CDR3 DNA is TGTGCCAGCAGCTTGTCCTTGCGGGGGCTTAGCACAGATACGCAGTATTTT. Amino acids: CASSLSLRGLSTDTQYF.